These 3 T cell receptor beta chains were all obtained from the same sample, sequenced in a study of blood T cell repertoires in COVID-19. Clones were sequenced by immunoSEQ multiplex PCR, and TCRdb holds only the in-frame ones, with some missing. The sample carries over 200,000 clones, around nine tenths recorded once. The material sequenced was PBMCs or T cells enriched from blood (not recorded which). Receptors were obtained from a man in his forties who had recovered from COVID-19.

In its sample, this clone was seen a few times. This chain links TRBV29-1 with TRBJ2-1; 7 nucleotides match TRBD2. V lost 6 bases to trimming and J lost 5 bases; unmatched junction nucleotides: 7. Germline V gene lookup returns CDR1 SQVTM and CDR2 ANQGSEA. There are 13 residues in the CDR3. The CDR3 DNA follows: TGCAGCGTGGGACTACCACAAAACAATGAGCAGTTCTTC. It is translated as CSVGLPQNNEQFF.

The genes are TRBV3-1 (or the pseudogene TRBV3-2) and TRBJ1-2; D is uncertain. This CDR3 spans 14 amino acids. The germline V gene has CDR1 LGHDT and CDR2 YNNKEL (reference sequence). The V gene lost 0 bases and the J gene lost 8 bases, with 13 bases spanning the gap. The CDR3 is CASSQERHSAGYTF. CDR3 nucleotides: TGTGCCAGCAGCCAAGAAAGACACTCTGCGGGCTACACCTTC.

The chain recombines TRBV29-1 with TRBJ2-7; D remains ambiguous. Germline CDR1 and CDR2: SQVTM and ANQGSEA. Trimming took 5 bases from V and 6 from J, leaving 23 bases between them. The CDR3 has 15 amino acids. This chain's CDR3 is CSVYGLSGISPEQYF. CDR3 DNA sequence: TGCAGCGTTTACGGGTTGTCGGGTATTTCGCCCGAGCAGTACTTC.